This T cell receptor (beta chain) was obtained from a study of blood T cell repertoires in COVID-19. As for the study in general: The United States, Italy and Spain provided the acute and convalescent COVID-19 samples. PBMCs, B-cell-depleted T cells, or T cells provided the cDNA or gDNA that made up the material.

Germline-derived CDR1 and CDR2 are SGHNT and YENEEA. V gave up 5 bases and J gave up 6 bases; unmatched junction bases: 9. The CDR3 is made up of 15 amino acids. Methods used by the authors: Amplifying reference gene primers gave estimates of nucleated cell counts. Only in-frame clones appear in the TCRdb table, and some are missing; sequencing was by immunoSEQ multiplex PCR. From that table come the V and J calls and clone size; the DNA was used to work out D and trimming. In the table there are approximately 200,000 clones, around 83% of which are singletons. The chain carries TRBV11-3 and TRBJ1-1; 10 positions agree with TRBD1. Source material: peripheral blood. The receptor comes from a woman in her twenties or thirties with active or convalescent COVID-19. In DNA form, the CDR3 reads TGTGCCAGCAGCCGAGGACAGGGGGAATCCCCTGAAGCTTTCTTT. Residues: CASSRGQGESPEAFF. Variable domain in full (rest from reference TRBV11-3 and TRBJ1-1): EAGVVQSPRYKIIEKKQPVAFWCNPISGHNTLYWYLQNLGQGPELLIRYENEEAVDDSQLPKDRFSAERLKGVDSTLKIQPAELGDSAVYLCASSRGQGESPEAFFGQGTRLTVV.